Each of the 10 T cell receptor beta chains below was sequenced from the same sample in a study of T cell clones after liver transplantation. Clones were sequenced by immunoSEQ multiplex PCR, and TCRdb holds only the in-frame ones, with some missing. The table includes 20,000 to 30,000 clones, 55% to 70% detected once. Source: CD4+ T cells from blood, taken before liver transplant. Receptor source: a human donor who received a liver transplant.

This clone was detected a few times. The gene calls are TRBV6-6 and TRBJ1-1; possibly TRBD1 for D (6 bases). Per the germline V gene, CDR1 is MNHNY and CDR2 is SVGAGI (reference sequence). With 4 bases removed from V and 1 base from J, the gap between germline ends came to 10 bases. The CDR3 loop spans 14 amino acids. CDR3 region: CASSSRTANTEAFF. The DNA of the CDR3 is TGTGCCAGCAGTTCTCGGACAGCGAACACTGAAGCTTTCTTT.

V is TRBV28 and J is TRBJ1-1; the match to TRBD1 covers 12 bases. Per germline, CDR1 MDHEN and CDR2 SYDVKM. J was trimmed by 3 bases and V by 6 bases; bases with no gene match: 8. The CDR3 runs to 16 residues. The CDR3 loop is CASSPGQGAGDTEAFF. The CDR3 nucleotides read TGTGCCAGCAGCCCGGGACAGGGGGCAGGTGACACTGAAGCTTTCTTT.

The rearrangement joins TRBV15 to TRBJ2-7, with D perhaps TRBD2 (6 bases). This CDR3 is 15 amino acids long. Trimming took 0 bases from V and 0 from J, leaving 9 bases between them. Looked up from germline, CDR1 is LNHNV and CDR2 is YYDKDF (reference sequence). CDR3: CATSRDLTSSYEQYF. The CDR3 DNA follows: TGTGCCACCAGCAGAGATTTGACTAGCTCCTACGAGCAGTACTTC.

The chain's CDR3 is CAWSPGTTPRYTQYF. The CDR3 nucleotides are TGTGCCTGGAGTCCCGGGACTACCCCGCGGTATACGCAGTATTTT. The gene calls are TRBV30 and TRBJ2-3, with 7 bases aligning to TRBD2. The V and J ends lost 2 bases and 7 bases, in that order; junction bases with no gene match: 12. The germline V gene encodes CDR1 GTSNPN and CDR2 SVGIG (reference sequence). The CDR3 covers 15 residues.

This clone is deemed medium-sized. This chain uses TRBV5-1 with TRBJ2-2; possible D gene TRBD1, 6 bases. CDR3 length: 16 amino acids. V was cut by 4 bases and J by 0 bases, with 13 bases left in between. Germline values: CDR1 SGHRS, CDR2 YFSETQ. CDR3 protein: CASSASGTPNTGELFF. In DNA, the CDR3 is TGCGCCAGCAGCGCCTCCGGGACACCGAACACCGGGGAGCTGTTTTTT.

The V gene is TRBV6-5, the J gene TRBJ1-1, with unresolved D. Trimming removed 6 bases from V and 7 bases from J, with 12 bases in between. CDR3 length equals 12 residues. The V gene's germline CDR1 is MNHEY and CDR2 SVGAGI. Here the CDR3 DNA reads TGTGCCAGCAGCTCTATTACACTTGAAGCTTTCTTT. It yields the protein CASSSITLEAFF.

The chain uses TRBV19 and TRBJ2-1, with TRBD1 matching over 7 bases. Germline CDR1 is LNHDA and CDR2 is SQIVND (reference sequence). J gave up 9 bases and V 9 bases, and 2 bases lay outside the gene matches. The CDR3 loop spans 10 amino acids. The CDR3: CASGTVEQFF. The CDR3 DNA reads TGTGCCAGCGGGACAGTTGAGCAGTTCTTC.

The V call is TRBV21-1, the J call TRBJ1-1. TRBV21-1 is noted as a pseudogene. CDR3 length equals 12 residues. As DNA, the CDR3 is TGTGCCAGCAGCAAGGGGGGCACTGAAGCTTTCTTT. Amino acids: CASSKGGTEAFF.

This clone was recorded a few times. CDR3 sequence (DNA): TGTGCCATCAGTGAGTTCCTAGCGGGTCCGTCCTACAATGAGCAGTTCTTC. Protein product: CAISEFLAGPSYNEQFF. The rearrangement joins TRBV10-3 to TRBJ2-1; 8 nucleotides line up with TRBD2. The ends lost 1 base at V and 1 base at J; junction bases unmatched: 6. Germline CDR1 is ENHRY and CDR2 is SYGVKD. The CDR3 extends over 17 amino acids.

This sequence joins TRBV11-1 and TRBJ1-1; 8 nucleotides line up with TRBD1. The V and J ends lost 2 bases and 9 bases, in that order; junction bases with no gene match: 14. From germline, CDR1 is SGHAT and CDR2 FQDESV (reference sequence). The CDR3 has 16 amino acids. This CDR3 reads CASSLYATGTGLKAFF. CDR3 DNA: TGTGCCAGCAGCTTATACGCTACCGGGACAGGTTTGAAAGCTTTCTTT.